This T cell receptor beta chain was observed in a study of CD8 T cells in ankylosing spondylitis. TCRdb passed the 5' RACE reads through MiXCR, listing each CDR3 protein once. The sample shows a few hundred thousand distinct CDR3 sequences, 20% to 25% of them seen only once. This clonotype was seen a few times. Germline lookup yields CDR1 SGHTA and CDR2 FQGNSA. The CDR3 covers 15 residues. The V gene end was trimmed by 5 bases and the J gene end by 3 bases; junction bases not matched to a gene: 9. The rearrangement links TRBV7-2 to TRBJ1-2; 7 bases match TRBD1. Sequenced input: blood, either unsorted or a sorted T cell fraction (not recorded which). The clonotype originates from a female donor with ankylosing spondylitis or in good health (not recorded which). CDR3 DNA: TGTGCCAGCAGCCAGGGGGGGCAGGCGGACTATGGCTACACCTTC. This gives the protein CASSQGGQADYGYTF. Looking up the rest from reference TRBV7-2 and TRBJ1-2 gives the full variable domain: GAGVSQSPSNKVTEKGKDVELRCDPISGHTALYWYRQSLGQGLEFLIYFQGNSAPDKSGLPSDRFSAERTGGSVSTLTIQRTQQEDSAVYLCASSQGGQADYGYTFGSGTRLTVV.